Below, 23 T cell receptor beta chains from the same sample are listed, as sequenced in a study of Ad26.COV2.S vaccination and SARS-CoV-2 variants. Produced via immunoSEQ multiplex PCR; TCRdb's table is partial and in-frame only. The table includes about 380,000 clones, approximately 83% detected once. Treatment denoted: around 19 received Ad26.COV2.S at low or high dose, single or two shots; 5 received placebo; per-sample allocation not given. Repertoires come from day 63 after the first vaccine or placebo injection. The sample in question was peripheral blood, obtained in a trial of Ad26.COV2.S vaccine versus placebo. The receptors were sampled from a person aged 18-60 years who received the Ad26.COV2.S COVID-19 vaccine or a placebo.

The CDR3 DNA reads as TGTGCCAGCAGCGACGAGGGAGGGAGCGGCTACACCTTC. This gives the protein CASSDEGGSGYTF. V usage is TRBV9 and J usage is TRBJ1-2; D gene unclear. Between the trimmed V and J ends, which lost 3 bases and 8 bases, there was a span of 14 bases. Per the germline V gene, CDR1 is SGDLS and CDR2 is YYNGEE. There are 13 residues in the CDR3.

CDR3 coding DNA: TGTGCCAGCAGCCAAGAAGTTGCTGAAAAACTGTTTTTT. Its translation is CASSQEVAEKLFF. The genes are TRBV4-2 and TRBJ1-4, with D unclear. CDR3 size: 13 residues. V was trimmed by 0 bases and J by 7 bases, leaving 6 bases between them. Per the germline V gene, CDR1 is LGHNA and CDR2 is YNFKEQ.

The rearrangement links TRBV5-1 to TRBJ2-5; TRBD2 is a possible D gene (7 bases). The V gene's germline CDR1 is SGHRS and CDR2 YFSETQ. V was pared by 2 bases and J by 8 bases, with 13 bases between. This CDR3 is built from 13 residues. The DNA of the CDR3 is TGCGCCAGCAGCTTAGGGGGGGCAGGAACCCAGTACTTC. Translation: CASSLGGAGTQYF.

V is TRBV7-6 and J is TRBJ1-3; unclear D gene. This CDR3 is 15 amino acids long. Trimming took 3 bases from V and 4 from J, leaving 13 bases between them. In germline, CDR1 is SGHVS, CDR2 FNYEAQ. In DNA form, the CDR3 reads TGTGCCAGCAGCTTTGGGCCATCCGGGGGAAACACCATATATTTT. Its translation is CASSFGPSGGNTIYF.

The chain employs TRBV4-2 and TRBJ2-7; either TRBD1 or TRBD2 may fit D (5 bases each). This CDR3 is 16 amino acids long. Germline-derived CDR1 and CDR2 are LGHNA and YNFKEQ. V lost 5 bases to trimming and J lost 0 bases, with 17 bases between them. The CDR3 DNA sequence: TGTGCCAGCAGCTCCCTCCTCGGGGCGGACTCCTACGAGCAGTACTTC. Its translation is CASSSLLGADSYEQYF.

The chain carries TRBV25-1 and TRBJ1-3; D might be TRBD1 (5 bases). Trimming shortened V by 3 bases and J by 4 bases, and 13 bases separated the two germline ends. CDR1 is MGHDK, CDR2 SYGVNS, per germline. This CDR3 has 15 amino acids. The CDR3 DNA is TGTGCCAGCAGTGATGCGGGGGGGTCCGGAAACACCATATATTTT. It specifies CASSDAGGSGNTIYF. Supplemented by reference TRBV25-1 and TRBJ1-3, the full variable domain reads EADIYQTPRYLVIGTGKKITLECSQTMGHDKMYWYQQDPGMELHLIHYSYGVNSTEKGDLSSESTVSRIRTEHFPLTLESARPSHTSQYLCASSDAGGSGNTIYFGEGSWLTVV.

This chain links TRBV27 with TRBJ2-3; D might be TRBD2 (5 bases). This CDR3 is 14 amino acids long. V lost 3 bases, J lost 4 bases, and 11 bases lay in between. The germline V gene has CDR1 MNHEY and CDR2 SMNVEV (reference sequence). In DNA form, the CDR3 reads TGTGCCAGCAGTTTGGTCCTAGCCCCAGATACGCAGTATTTT. This sequence encodes CASSLVLAPDTQYF.

This rearrangement joins TRBV13 to TRBJ2-7; TRBD1 agrees at 7 bases. With V trimmed by 4 bases and J by 5 bases, 5 bases remained unmatched. Per germline, CDR1 PRHDT and CDR2 FYEKMQ (reference sequence). This CDR3 contains 13 residues. The chain's CDR3 is CASSSIQGHEQYF. CDR3 DNA sequence: TGTGCCAGCAGCTCTATACAGGGGCACGAGCAGTACTTC.

As for this clone: The same CDR3 can be traced to other DNA sequences in this sample. This rearrangement joins TRBV5-1 to TRBJ1-1, with unresolved D. The CDR3 loop spans 13 amino acids. Trimming cost V 0 bases and J 1 base, with 4 bases left between them. Germline V CDR1 and CDR2: SGHRS, YFSETQ. The CDR3 DNA follows: TGCGCCAGCAGCTTGGGTACGAACACTGAAGCTTTCTTT. Translating gives CASSLGTNTEAFF. Full variable domain (outside the CDR3, taken from reference TRBV5-1 and TRBJ1-1): KAGVTQTPRYLIKTRGQQVTLSCSPISGHRSVSWYQQTPGQGLQFLFEYFSETQRNKGNFPGRFSGRQFSNSRSEMNVSTLELGDSALYLCASSLGTNTEAFFGQGTRLTVV.

The genes are TRBV5-1 and TRBJ2-1; possible D gene TRBD2, 6 bases. Trimming removed 7 bases from V and 7 bases from J, with 21 bases in between. The germline V gene has CDR1 SGHRS and CDR2 YFSETQ. The CDR3 is 15 amino acids. CDR3 residues: CASYTRELGGNEQFF. CDR3 bases: TGCGCCAGCTACACAAGGGAGCTGGGGGGTAATGAGCAGTTCTTC.

As regards this clone: Different DNA sequences within this sample yield the same CDR3. The chain carries TRBV7-9 and TRBJ1-1; D is undetermined. Looked up from germline, CDR1 is SEHNR and CDR2 is FQNEAQ (reference sequence). The CDR3 extends over 13 amino acids. V was cut by 1 base and J by 4 bases, with 7 bases left in between. CDR3 in amino acids: CASSLVSGTEAFF. CDR3 nucleotide sequence: TGTGCCAGCAGCTTAGTGTCGGGCACTGAAGCTTTCTTT.

This clone was seen more than once but under ten times. The gene calls are TRBV30 and TRBJ1-5, with 7 bases aligning to TRBD1. V shed 5 bases and J 2 bases; nucleotides not matched to a gene: 9. There are 15 residues in the CDR3. The germline V gene has CDR1 GTSNPN and CDR2 SVGIG (reference sequence). This CDR3 is CAWGRQGGGNQPQHF. CDR3 DNA: TGTGCCTGGGGCCGACAGGGAGGAGGCAATCAGCCCCAGCATTTT.

This rearrangement joins TRBV6-2 or TRBV6-3 to TRBJ1-5; unclear D gene. The CDR3 sequence is 12 residues long. Per the germline V gene, CDR1 is MNHEY and CDR2 is SVGEGT. The V end was cut by 4 bases, the J end by 7 bases, with 8 bases between. DNA of the CDR3: TGTGCCAGCAGTTCTGCCTGGCAGCCCCAGCATTTT. The encoded protein is CASSSAWQPQHF.

In its sample, this clone was seen once. The chain uses TRBV19 and TRBJ2-1, with D possibly matching TRBD2 (6 bases). Germline V CDR1 and CDR2: LNHDA, SQIVND (reference sequence). The ends were cut back, 7 bases at V and 4 bases at J, with 17 bases in the middle. The CDR3 is 15 residues long. The CDR3 coding sequence is TGTGCCAGTAAGAGTCTCGGGGGAGGTTACAATGAGCAGTTCTTC. It codes for CASKSLGGGYNEQFF.

This chain connects TRBV5-1 to TRBJ2-7, with a weak D call TRBD1 (6 bases). CDR1 and CDR2 from the germline V gene are SGHRS and YFSETQ. The CDR3 runs 14 residues. Trimming shortened V by 0 bases and J by 2 bases, and 9 bases separated the two germline ends. The chain's CDR3 is CASSLDGTTYEQYF. The CDR3 DNA reads as TGCGCCAGCAGCTTGGACGGGACAACCTACGAGCAGTACTTC.

This chain connects TRBV5-7 to TRBJ2-1, with 15 bases aligning to TRBD2. TRBV5-7 is filed as an ORF, its function uncertain. V dropped 3 bases and J dropped 7; count of bases not matched to a gene: 5. The CDR3 runs to 16 residues. The CDR3 bases are TGTGCCAGCAGCTCGGGACTAGCGGGAGGAAGGAATGAGCAGTTCTTC. Its protein product is CASSSGLAGGRNEQFF.

The chain is built from TRBV19 and TRBJ2-1; TRBD2 matches at 10 bases. Germline assignment: CDR1 LNHDA and CDR2 SQIVND (reference sequence). The junction had 7 bases not matched to a gene; V was cut back by 5 bases and J by 6 bases. The CDR3 sequence is 15 residues long. The CDR3 is CASSGLAAFSNEQFF. DNA for the CDR3: TGTGCCAGTAGTGGACTAGCGGCTTTTAGCAATGAGCAGTTCTTC. The whole variable domain, remainder taken from reference TRBV19 and TRBJ2-1, is DGGITQSPKYLFRKEGQNVTLSCEQNLNHDAMYWYRQDPGQGLRLIYYSQIVNDFQKGDIAEGYSVSREKKESFPLTVTSAQKNPTAFYLCASSGLAAFSNEQFFGPGTRLTVL.

This chain connects TRBV19 to TRBJ1-5, with 7 positions matching TRBD1. The CDR3 spans 17 residues. Losses at the gene ends were 11 bases for V and 1 base for J; bases not matched to a gene: 17. CDR1 and CDR2 from the germline V gene are LNHDA and SQIVND (reference sequence). CDR3 DNA sequence: TGTGCCTCTCTAGCCGCACAGGGGTTTAGGAGCAATCAGCCCCAGCATTTT. Amino acid sequence: CASLAAQGFRSNQPQHF.

The chain carries TRBV11-3 and TRBJ1-1, with 7 bases fitting TRBD1. The V segment lost 5 bases and the J segment 6 bases; nucleotides outside the gene matches: 9. The germline gives CDR1 SGHNT, CDR2 YENEEA. The CDR3 is made up of 14 amino acids. CDR3 amino acids: CASSLRGRGAEAFF. In DNA, the CDR3 is TGTGCCAGCAGCCTTAGGGGGCGGGGGGCTGAAGCTTTCTTT.

The chain couples TRBV19 to TRBJ2-7, with D tentatively TRBD1 (5 bases). In germline, CDR1 is LNHDA, CDR2 SQIVND (reference sequence). V was shortened by 4 bases and J by 2 bases, with 15 bases between the two germline ends. The CDR3 is 15 amino acids. CDR3 amino acids: CASSKGQGTTYEQYF. The DNA for the CDR3 is TGTGCCAGTAGTAAGGGGCAGGGTACCACCTACGAGCAGTACTTC.

CDR3 region: CASSLREIDGANVLTF. CDR3 nucleotides: TGCGCCAGCAGCTTGCGGGAAATCGATGGGGCCAACGTCCTGACTTTC. This rearrangement joins TRBV5-1 to TRBJ2-6; D is perhaps TRBD2 (5 bases). V was trimmed by 1 base and J by 3 bases, leaving 11 bases between them. Germline CDR1 reads SGHRS; CDR2 reads YFSETQ. The CDR3 length is 16 residues.

J is TRBJ2-5 and V is TRBV27, with 11 bases aligning to TRBD2. The CDR3 is 16 amino acids. CDR1 and CDR2 (germline): MNHEY, SMNVEV (reference sequence). The ends lost 3 bases at V and 1 base at J; junction bases unmatched: 4. The CDR3 coding sequence is TGTGCCAGCAGTTTCCGACTAGCGGGGACCCAAGAGACCCAGTACTTC. The encoded protein is CASSFRLAGTQETQYF.

Details on this clone: Other DNA sequences in this specimen translate into the identical CDR3. V and J are TRBV6-5 and TRBJ1-1; no reliable D call. V lost 0 bases, J lost 2 bases, and 7 bases lay in between. The CDR3 is 14 amino acids. Looked up from germline, CDR1 is MNHEY and CDR2 is SVGAGI. This CDR3 is CASSYSYRNTEAFF. The CDR3 DNA sequence: TGTGCCAGCAGTTACTCGTACAGAAACACTGAAGCTTTCTTT.